This T cell receptor beta chain was captured in a study of blood T cell repertoires in COVID-19. Study-wide context: Researchers got acute and convalescent COVID-19 samples from the United States, Italy and Spain.

Profiled with immunoSEQ multiplex PCR; TCRdb holds only in-frame clones, not every one. The data hold roughly 380,000 clones, with 87% observed a single time. With 1 base removed from V and 5 bases from J, the gap between germline ends came to 5 bases. CDR3 length: 11 residues. CDR1 and CDR2 from the germline V gene are DFQATT and SNEGSKA (reference sequence). This clone was found once. Other nucleotide sequences in the sample specify the same CDR3. The sequenced material came from PBMCs or T cells enriched from blood (not recorded which). V gene TRBV20-1 combines with J gene TRBJ1-2; D is possibly TRBD1 (5 bases). The receptor comes from a man aged 30 to 45 who had recovered from COVID-19. The CDR3 DNA sequence: TGCAGTGCTAGAGCAGGGTATGGCTACACCTTC. Its protein product is CSARAGYGYTF.